The 24 T cell receptor beta chains given below trace back to one sample, sequenced in a study of CD8 T cells in ankylosing spondylitis. Broader study findings: Seemingly distinctive of ankylosing spondylitis blood was a TCR beta motif formed by eight highly homologous variants.

What these receptors recognize is not known. TCRdb re-called the 5' RACE reads with MiXCR, one entry per CDR3 protein. The sample lists about 340,000 distinct CDR3 sequences, 7.5% to 9% occurring once. Sample: blood, either unsorted or a sorted T cell fraction (not recorded which). These receptors came from a male donor with ankylosing spondylitis.

This clonotype was found many times. This CDR3 is CASSLLQGYEQYF. CDR3 sequence (DNA): TGCGCCAGCAGCTTACTCCAGGGCTACGAGCAGTACTTC. The chain has TRBV5-1 and TRBJ2-7, with D perhaps matching TRBD1 (5 bases). Germline CDR1 is SGHRS and CDR2 is YFSETQ. The V gene lost 2 bases and the J gene lost 3 bases, with 9 bases spanning the gap. The CDR3 covers 13 residues.

This chain uses TRBV7-3 with TRBJ2-2, with D unresolved. Trimming left V 3 bases short and J 8 bases short, with 13 bases between. The germline V gene encodes CDR1 SGHTA and CDR2 FQGTGA. The CDR3 is 14 residues long. The CDR3 reads CASSFDSSSGELFF. Written as DNA, the CDR3 is TGTGCCAGCAGCTTCGACTCAAGTTCGGGGGAGCTGTTTTTT.

V gene TRBV4-1 combines with J gene TRBJ2-1, with a possible D match to TRBD2 (5 bases). The CDR3 is 16 amino acids. Germline CDR1 is MGHRA and CDR2 is YSYEKL. V lost 0 bases and J lost 0, with 9 bases in between. The CDR3 loop reads CASSQEGSASYNEQFF. The DNA of the CDR3 is TGCGCCAGCAGCCAAGAAGGGAGCGCCTCCTACAATGAGCAGTTCTTC.

V gene TRBV7-9 combines with J gene TRBJ2-1; perhaps D is TRBD1 or TRBD2 (5 bases each). The ends were cut back, 5 bases at V and 9 bases at J, with 26 bases in the middle. Per germline, CDR1 SEHNR and CDR2 FQNEAQ (reference sequence). The CDR3 loop spans 17 amino acids. CDR3 protein: CASSPPSPRGLFGEQFF. In DNA, the CDR3 is TGTGCCAGCAGCCCACCCTCCCCCCGGGGCCTTTTTGGTGAGCAGTTCTTC.

The chain employs TRBV5-1 and TRBJ2-7, with TRBD2 identical over 14 bases. There are 16 residues in the CDR3. Trimming removed 4 bases from V and 5 bases from J; junction bases left unmatched: 8. Germline V gene sequence: CDR1 SGHRS, CDR2 YFSETQ. The CDR3 DNA reads TGCGCCAGCAGCACCAGGACTAGCGGGAGGTCCCACGAGCAGTACTTC. Translating it yields CASSTRTSGRSHEQYF.

The chain uses TRBV28 and TRBJ2-5; tentatively, D is TRBD2 (5 bases). The CDR3 spans 16 residues. V lost 5 bases and J lost 3, with 19 bases in between. Per germline, CDR1 MDHEN and CDR2 SYDVKM. CDR3 loop: CASSPETIRGKETQYF. The DNA for the CDR3 is TGTGCCAGCAGTCCCGAGACCATCAGAGGGAAAGAGACCCAGTACTTC.

In its sample, this clonotype was seen many times. The genes are TRBV4-2 and TRBJ2-7; the match to TRBD1 covers 7 bases. Germline V gene lookup returns CDR1 LGHNA and CDR2 YNFKEQ. CDR3 length: 13 amino acids. Trimming removed 8 bases from V and 3 bases from J; junction bases left unmatched: 7. CDR3 nucleotides: TGTGCCAGCGCTCCGGGACAGTACTACGAGCAGTACTTC. Its protein is CASAPGQYYEQYF.

This clonotype was counted a few times. This chain uses TRBV11-2 with TRBJ2-1; TRBD1 might be the D (6 bases). The V end was cut by 5 bases, the J end by 1 base, with 21 bases between. The V gene's germline CDR1 is SGHAT and CDR2 FQNNGV. The length of the CDR3 is 18 residues. CDR3 sequence reads: CASSRPEGQGISYNEQFF. CDR3 nucleotides: TGTGCCAGCAGCCGTCCCGAGGGGCAGGGGATATCCTACAATGAGCAGTTCTTC.

This clonotype was counted only a few times. The J gene is TRBJ1-1, the V gene TRBV7-2; D gene uncertain. Trimming stripped 5 bases from V and 6 bases from J, with 19 bases between. The germline CDR1 and CDR2 sequences are SGHTA and FQGNSA. The CDR3 totals 15 residues. CDR3 sequence: CASSLAQIPSAEAFF. The CDR3 DNA reads TGTGCCAGCAGCCTGGCCCAGATCCCGTCCGCTGAAGCTTTCTTT.

The V gene is TRBV7-2, the J gene TRBJ2-7; D unclear. V was shortened by 5 bases and J by 3 bases, with 17 bases between the two germline ends. CDR1 SGHTA and CDR2 FQGNSA come from the germline V gene. This CDR3 contains 15 residues. CDR3: CASSPNWRLGYEQYF. CDR3 DNA: TGTGCCAGCAGCCCTAACTGGCGCCTCGGCTACGAGCAGTACTTC.

Turning to this clonotype: An end of the junction does not agree with germline; a read error may underlie this. V is TRBV7-7 and J is TRBJ2-2, with 7 bases identical to TRBD1. The CDR3 extends over 15 amino acids. Germline V CDR1 and CDR2: SSHAT, FNYEAQ (reference sequence). The CDR3 loop is CASSVGTANTGELFF. Here the CDR3 DNA reads TGTGCTAGCAGCGTAGGGACAGCCAACACCGGGGAGCTGTTTTTT.

The chain has TRBV5-4 and TRBJ1-1, with 10 bases fitting TRBD1. After removal of 4 bases from V and 6 bases from J, the junction contained 6 bases not matched to a gene. Germline CDR1 SGHNT, CDR2 YYREEE (reference sequence). CDR3 length: 14 residues. As DNA, the CDR3 is TGTGCCAGCAGCCTGACAGGGGGCGATCCTGAAGCTTTCTTT. It encodes CASSLTGGDPEAFF.

The chain employs TRBV7-2 and TRBJ2-1; 9 nucleotides align to TRBD2. J lost 7 bases, V lost 5 bases, and 9 bases had no gene match. The CDR3 covers 15 residues. In germline, CDR1 is SGHTA, CDR2 FQGNSA. CDR3 sequence reads: CASSKSSGKWNEQFF. CDR3 nucleotides: TGTGCCAGCAGCAAATCTAGCGGGAAGTGGAATGAGCAGTTCTTC.

This clonotype appeared many times. The V call is TRBV3-1, the J call TRBJ1-1, with 9 bases fitting TRBD1. The CDR3 has 16 amino acids. The V segment lost 0 bases and the J segment 5 bases; nucleotides outside the gene matches: 7. Per the germline V gene, CDR1 is LGHDT and CDR2 is YNNKEL (reference sequence). The CDR3 nucleotides are TGTGCCAGCAGCCAAGATTCGGGGACAGGGAAGACTGAAGCTTTCTTT. This gives the protein CASSQDSGTGKTEAFF.

This clonotype was detected only a few times. The rearrangement joins TRBV6-1 to TRBJ2-5; 9 nucleotides agree with TRBD1. The CDR3 consists of 14 residues. Looked up from germline, CDR1 is MNHNS and CDR2 is SASEGT. V was pared by 7 bases and J by 5 bases, with 8 bases of the junction left unmatched. The CDR3 DNA sequence: TGTGCCAGCACCCGGACAGGGGTGCCGGAGACCCAGTACTTC. Translating gives CASTRTGVPETQYF.

This clonotype came up a few times. The rearrangement joins TRBV19 to TRBJ2-7, with 9 bases aligning to TRBD2. The CDR3 consists of 16 residues. The V gene end was trimmed by 1 base and the J gene end by 2 bases; junction bases not matched to a gene: 6. CDR1 is LNHDA and CDR2 is SQIVND in the germline V gene (reference sequence). This CDR3 reads CASSIVPTSGTYEQYF. For the CDR3, the DNA is TGTGCCAGTAGTATAGTCCCGACTAGCGGTACCTACGAGCAGTACTTC.

Of note for this clonotype: The germline gene is not matched at one end of the junction; a read error may be the cause. The chain has TRBV20-1 and TRBJ1-2; 7 positions match TRBD1. The CDR3 has 9 residues. Looked up from germline, CDR1 is DFQATT and CDR2 is SNEGSKA (reference sequence). CDR3 sequence reads: CSAREGQNF. CDR3 in DNA: TGCAGTGCTAGAGAGGGACAGAACTTC.

In its sample, this clonotype was seen many times. The genes are TRBV4-2 and TRBJ1-2, with D maybe TRBD1 (6 bases). From germline, CDR1 is LGHNA and CDR2 YNFKEQ. The CDR3 is 15 amino acids. The V and J ends lost 0 bases and 2 bases respectively, with 10 bases between them. In nucleotides, the CDR3 is TGTGCCAGCAGCCAAGACAGGGGCGGAAACTATGGCTACACCTTC. It yields the protein CASSQDRGGNYGYTF.

The chain has TRBV29-1 and TRBJ2-7; no clear D. Germline V lookup: CDR1 SQVTM, CDR2 ANQGSEA. The V and J ends lost 3 bases and 2 bases respectively, with 5 bases between them. This CDR3 has 11 residues. CDR3 protein: CSVDVAYEQYF. The CDR3 DNA is TGCAGCGTTGACGTAGCCTACGAGCAGTACTTC.

This clonotype was picked up a small number of times. The V and J genes are TRBV14 and TRBJ1-4; 7 nucleotides match TRBD1. Germline values: CDR1 SGHDN, CDR2 FVKESK. The trim removed 3 bases at V and 6 bases at J, leaving 4 bases unmatched. The CDR3 length is 14 residues. CDR3 protein: CASSHATGHEKLFF. The CDR3 DNA follows: TGTGCCAGCAGCCACGCGACAGGGCATGAAAAACTGTTTTTT.

This clonotype occurred many times. V gene TRBV5-1 combines with J gene TRBJ2-1, with a possible D match to TRBD2 (5 bases). The germline V gene encodes CDR1 SGHRS and CDR2 YFSETQ. V dropped 2 bases and J dropped 1 base, with 7 bases sitting between them. The CDR3 sequence is 14 residues long. CDR3 sequence reads: CASSFPGSYNEQFF. DNA for the CDR3: TGCGCCAGCAGCTTCCCGGGGTCCTACAATGAGCAGTTCTTC. Full variable domain (rest looked up from reference TRBV5-1 and TRBJ2-1): KAGVTQTPRYLIKTRGQQVTLSCSPISGHRSVSWYQQTPGQGLQFLFEYFSETQRNKGNFPGRFSGRQFSNSRSEMNVSTLELGDSALYLCASSFPGSYNEQFFGPGTRLTVL.

V gene TRBV20-1 combines with J gene TRBJ2-6; a possible D gene is TRBD2 (7 bases). Trimming left V 6 bases short and J 0 bases short, with 15 bases between. Germline lookup yields CDR1 DFQATT and CDR2 SNEGSKA (reference sequence). This CDR3 is 16 amino acids long. The CDR3 loop reads CSAARGGLSGANVLTF. In DNA form, the CDR3 reads TGCAGTGCCGCGAGGGGGGGGCTCTCTGGGGCCAACGTCCTGACTTTC.

This clonotype was seen a few times. This chain links TRBV4-3 with TRBJ1-2; no clear D. Trimming took off 0 bases at V and 5 bases at J, with 10 bases between the two ends. Germline lookup yields CDR1 LGHNA and CDR2 YSLEER. The CDR3 is 14 residues long. Here the CDR3 DNA reads TGCGCCAGCAGCCAAGATCCTCCGGTATATGGCTACACCTTC. Amino acids: CASSQDPPVYGYTF.

V usage is TRBV20-1 and J usage is TRBJ2-1; TRBD2 matches at 7 bases. Unmatched junction bases numbered 14, after V lost 3 bases and J lost 9 bases. CDR1 and CDR2 (germline): DFQATT, SNEGSKA (reference sequence). The CDR3 contains 15 residues. In nucleotides, the CDR3 is TGCAGTGCTAGGGGGCCTGCGGGAGTGGATGGTGAGCAGTTCTTC. Its protein is CSARGPAGVDGEQFF.